The present T cell receptor beta chain was sequenced within a study of blood T cells in healthy people across ages. The authors ran a second PCR of about 7 to 11 cycles using a sample-barcoded 5' primer and a J-beta primer mix. Researchers report that a template-switch adaptor with 12 random nucleotides tagged each cDNA molecule. A minimum of 3 million CDR3-containing paired-end reads was obtained for each sample. TCRdb reanalysed the 5' RACE reads using MiXCR and keeps one entry per CDR3 protein. The profile covers roughly 500,000 distinct CDR3 sequences, with about 25% appearing a single time and under 20% taken by the ten largest. The sample holds a few counts of this clonotype. The clonotype was recovered from a woman in her sixties or seventies in good health. The sequenced sample consisted of blood.

The CDR3 DNA reads as TGTGCCAGCAGCCTCCTGACTATGAGCTCCTACAATGAGCAGTTCTTC. As protein: CASSLLTMSSYNEQFF. The V gene is TRBV7-2, the J gene TRBJ2-1, with TRBD2 as a possible D gene (5 bases). From germline, CDR1 is SGHTA and CDR2 FQGNSA. The V and J ends lost 5 bases and 0 bases respectively, with 14 bases between them. The CDR3 extends over 16 amino acids.